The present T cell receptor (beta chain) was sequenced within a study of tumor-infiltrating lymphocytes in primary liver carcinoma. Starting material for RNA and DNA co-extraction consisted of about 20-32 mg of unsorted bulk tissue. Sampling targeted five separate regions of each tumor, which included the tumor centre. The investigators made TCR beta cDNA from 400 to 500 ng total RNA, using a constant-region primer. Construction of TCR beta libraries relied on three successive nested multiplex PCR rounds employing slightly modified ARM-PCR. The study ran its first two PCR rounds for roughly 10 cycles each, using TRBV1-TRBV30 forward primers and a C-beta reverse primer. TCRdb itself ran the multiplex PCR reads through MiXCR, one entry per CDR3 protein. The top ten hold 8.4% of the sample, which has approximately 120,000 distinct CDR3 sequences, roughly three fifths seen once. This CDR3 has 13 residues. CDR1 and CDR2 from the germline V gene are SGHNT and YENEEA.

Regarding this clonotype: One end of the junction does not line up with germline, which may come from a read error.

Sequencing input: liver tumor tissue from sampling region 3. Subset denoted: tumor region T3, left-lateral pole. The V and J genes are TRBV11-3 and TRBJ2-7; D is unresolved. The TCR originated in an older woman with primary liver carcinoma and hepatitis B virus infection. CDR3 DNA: TGTGCCAGCCGCCTGTCCGGAGTTGGCGAGAAGTACTTC. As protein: CASRLSGVGEKYF.